A single sample gave rise to the 15 T cell receptor beta chains below, sequenced in a study of blood T cell repertoires in COVID-19. The table came from immunoSEQ multiplex PCR; TCRdb's copy has only in-frame clones and leaves some out. Here the sample spans 250,000 to 300,000 clones, about nine tenths being singletons. Sequenced sample: PBMCs or T cells enriched from blood (not recorded which). The receptors come from a woman in her thirties or forties with acute COVID-19.

This clone was seen only once. The chain combines TRBV7-9 with TRBJ1-1, with 7 bases aligning to TRBD1. Germline lookup yields CDR1 SEHNR and CDR2 FQNEAQ (reference sequence). This CDR3 contains 15 residues. Trimming at V came to 5 bases and at J to 5 bases, leaving 11 bases not matched to a gene. CDR3 sequence: CASSPLTGKGTEAFF. CDR3 coding DNA: TGTGCCAGCAGCCCCCTGACAGGGAAGGGGACTGAAGCTTTCTTT. Full variable domain (remainder filled in from reference TRBV7-9 and TRBJ1-1): DTGVSQNPRHKITKRGQNVTFRCDPISEHNRLYWYRQTLGQGPEFLTYFQNEAQLEKSRLLSDRFSAERPKGSFSTLEIQRTEQGDSAMYLCASSPLTGKGTEAFFGQGTRLTVV.

CDR3 in DNA: TGTGCCAGCTCCCCCAGCTCCTACGAGCAGTACTTC. Encoded protein: CASSPSSYEQYF. V gene TRBV18 combines with J gene TRBJ2-7, with D unresolved. Germline V gives CDR1 KGHSH, CDR2 LQKENI. V lost 6 bases and J lost 0, with 6 bases in between. CDR3 length equals 12 residues.

This clone was observed a few times. CDR3 region: CASSQGAGDQPQHF. The DNA for the CDR3 is TGTGCCAGCAGCCAAGGGGCCGGGGATCAGCCCCAGCATTTT. This chain uses TRBV4-2 with TRBJ1-5; D ambiguous. From germline, CDR1 is LGHNA and CDR2 YNFKEQ. V was clipped by 1 base and J by 5 bases, with 9 bases between them. The CDR3 covers 14 residues.

This chain uses TRBV28 with TRBJ1-5; TRBD1 matches at 10 bases. The CDR3 consists of 16 residues. Germline V lookup: CDR1 MDHEN, CDR2 SYDVKM. The junction had 8 bases not matched to a gene; V was cut back by 5 bases and J by 4 bases. In DNA form, the CDR3 reads TGTGCCAGCAGTCCGCAGGGACAGGGGTTAAATCAGCCCCAGCATTTT. Translation: CASSPQGQGLNQPQHF.

This clone was seen once. The J gene is TRBJ2-1, the V gene TRBV5-4, with 8 nucleotides matching TRBD2. After removal of 4 bases from V and 1 base from J, the junction contained 4 bases not matched to a gene. The germline V gene encodes CDR1 SGHNT and CDR2 YYREEE (reference sequence). The CDR3 loop spans 15 amino acids. The CDR3 DNA sequence: TGTGCCAGCAGCCCCCTAGCGGGTTCCTACAATGAGCAGTTCTTC. Translating gives CASSPLAGSYNEQFF.

The chain carries TRBV13 and TRBJ2-5, with 12 bases that match TRBD2. V was clipped by 5 bases and J by 3 bases; unmatched bases: 1. Germline values: CDR1 PRHDT, CDR2 FYEKMQ (reference sequence). This CDR3 region has 14 residues. CDR3 in DNA: TGTGCCAGCAGCCCTAGCGGGAGGGAAGAGACCCAGTACTTC. Translating it yields CASSPSGREETQYF.

The V call is TRBV5-5, the J call TRBJ1-3; possibly TRBD1 for D (5 bases). This CDR3 region has 14 residues. Per the germline V gene, CDR1 is SGHKS and CDR2 is YYEKEE (reference sequence). The ends were cut back, 0 bases at V and 8 bases at J, with 12 bases in the middle. The CDR3 loop is CASSLAFRADTIYF. The CDR3 DNA sequence: TGTGCCAGCAGCTTGGCCTTCAGGGCGGACACCATATATTTT.

This chain uses TRBV3-1 (or the pseudogene TRBV3-2) with TRBJ2-3; D is possibly TRBD2 (6 bases). The CDR3 is made up of 16 amino acids. Germline V gene lookup returns CDR1 LGHDT and CDR2 YNNKEL (reference sequence). Between the trimmed V and J ends, which lost 4 bases and 2 bases, there was a span of 16 bases. In DNA, the CDR3 is TGTGCCAGCAGCCGCGCCTCTGCGGGGTACACAGATACGCAGTATTTT. Protein product: CASSRASAGYTDTQYF.

This chain links TRBV15 with TRBJ1-5; 9 nucleotides agree with TRBD1. This CDR3 is built from 15 residues. Germline V gene lookup returns CDR1 LNHNV and CDR2 YYDKDF (reference sequence). The J segment lost 5 bases and the V segment lost 1 base, leaving 3 bases of the junction unmatched. CDR3 in amino acids: CATSRGDRVYQPQHF. The CDR3 nucleotides read TGTGCCACCAGCAGAGGGGACAGGGTGTATCAGCCCCAGCATTTT.

The chain uses TRBV7-8 and TRBJ1-1; TRBD1 might be the D (5 bases). Germline loops: CDR1 SGHVS, CDR2 FQNEAQ. V shed 2 bases and J shed 0 bases, with 25 bases lying between them. This CDR3 has 20 amino acids. In nucleotides, the CDR3 is TGTGCCAGCAGCTTAATCGAGGGAGGGCTTGGGGGAGTGTTGAACACTGAAGCTTTCTTT. It encodes CASSLIEGGLGGVLNTEAFF.

The genes are TRBV27 and TRBJ2-2; D perhaps matches TRBD1 (7 bases). The CDR3 sequence is 14 residues long. V lost 6 bases, J lost 7 bases, and 15 bases lay in between. The germline CDR1 and CDR2 sequences are MNHEY and SMNVEV (reference sequence). CDR3 in DNA: TGTGCCAGCAGCTCAGGGGGGAGAGGCGGGGAGCTGTTTTTT. It specifies CASSSGGRGGELFF.

The rearrangement links TRBV7-2 to TRBJ1-2; D gene uncertain. This CDR3 spans 13 amino acids. From germline, CDR1 is SGHTA and CDR2 FQGNSA. V was pared by 5 bases and J by 2 bases, with 9 bases between. The CDR3 bases are TGTGCCAGCAGCGAGACAATGAACTATGGCTACACCTTC. Translation gives CASSETMNYGYTF.

The chain uses TRBV3-1 (or the pseudogene TRBV3-2) and TRBJ2-4, with 7 bases identical to TRBD2. CDR1 is LGHDT, CDR2 YNNKEL, per germline (reference sequence). The trim removed 4 bases at V and 0 bases at J, leaving 6 bases unmatched. This CDR3 region has 16 residues. This CDR3 reads CASSPGVAGAKNIQYF. CDR3 sequence (DNA): TGTGCCAGCAGCCCCGGGGTAGCGGGAGCCAAAAACATTCAGTACTTC.

The gene calls are TRBV5-1 and TRBJ1-2; 7 nucleotides agree with TRBD1. Trimming took 4 bases from V and 6 from J; bases not matched to a gene: 6. Germline V gene data show CDR1 as SGHRS and CDR2 as YFSETQ. This CDR3 region has 13 residues. In nucleotides, the CDR3 is TGCGCCAGCAGCACTGGACAGGCGGATGGCTACACCTTC. It is translated as CASSTGQADGYTF.

A note on this clone: The same CDR3 also results from other DNA sequences found in this sample. The gene calls are TRBV14 and TRBJ2-1, with TRBD2 matching over 8 bases. CDR1 is SGHDN and CDR2 is FVKESK in the germline V gene. This CDR3 has 15 residues. V lost 0 bases and J lost 7; bases outside the gene matches: 5. DNA of the CDR3: TGTGCCAGCAGCCAAGATTTATTAGCGGGAAATGAGCAGTTCTTC. The encoded protein is CASSQDLLAGNEQFF.